This T cell receptor (beta chain) was found in a study of response to subunit inactivated influenza vaccine. The length of the CDR3 is 14 residues. Germline assignment: CDR1 SGHDT and CDR2 YYEEEE. V was trimmed by 4 bases and J by 7 bases, leaving 14 bases between them. TCRdb used MiXCR to reprocess the RT-PCR reads, holding one entry per CDR3 protein. This table has about 780,000 distinct CDR3 sequences, approximately 17% appearing once. This clonotype was found many times. The antigen remains undetermined. Study-wide results and limits: The authors suggested that few new T cells are recruited per seasonal influenza vaccination.

The V and J genes are TRBV5-6 and TRBJ1-4; possibly TRBD1 for D (6 bases). The specimen comprised PBMCs from blood, sampled 5 to 6 days after vaccination. The source is a man aged 45 to 65 who received an inactivated influenza vaccine. CDR3 coding DNA: TGTGCCAGCAGCCGAGGGGGGGTCTCTGAAAAACTGTTTTTT. Protein: CASSRGGVSEKLFF.